The next 15 T cell receptor beta chains were all read from a single sample in a study of T cell changes during pregnancy in multiple sclerosis. Profiled with immunoSEQ multiplex PCR; TCRdb holds only in-frame clones, not every one. The sample carries around 51,000 clones, 85% to 95% recorded once. Sequenced material: CD4+ T cells from peripheral blood mononuclear cells, taken in the second trimester of pregnancy. The receptors shown here come from a female donor with multiple sclerosis, enrolled in a pregnancy study.

The V gene is TRBV7-3, the J gene TRBJ2-3, with 9 bases aligning to TRBD2. The CDR3 is 16 amino acids. V trimming: 2 bases; J trimming: 3 bases; junction bases outside the gene matches: 6. Germline values: CDR1 SGHTA, CDR2 FQGTGA. The CDR3: CASSLRRGGQTDTQYF. CDR3 coding DNA: TGTGCCAGCAGCTTACGGCGGGGGGGCCAAACAGATACGCAGTATTTT.

The rearrangement links TRBV10-1 to TRBJ2-7, with 7 bases lining up with TRBD2. The CDR3 is 12 residues long. CDR1 and CDR2 (germline): WNHNN, SYGVQD (reference sequence). J was trimmed by 5 bases and V by 2 bases; bases with no gene match: 0. DNA of the CDR3: TGCGCCAGCAGTGAGGGGGGGGACGAGCAGTACTTC. The encoded protein is CASSEGGDEQYF.

The J gene is TRBJ2-7, the V gene TRBV20-1; no firm D call. The CDR3 contains 11 residues. V was cut by 2 bases and J by 4 bases, with 6 bases left in between. In germline, CDR1 is DFQATT, CDR2 SNEGSKA (reference sequence). The CDR3 spells CSARLEYEQYF. The DNA of the CDR3 is TGCAGTGCTAGACTAGAGTACGAGCAGTACTTC.

The rearrangement uses TRBV4-3 and TRBJ2-3, with D possibly being TRBD1 (6 bases). The V gene lost 4 bases and the J gene lost 3 bases, with 14 bases spanning the gap. Germline V CDR1 and CDR2: LGHNA, YSLEER. This CDR3 comprises 15 residues. CDR3 sequence reads: CASSPEGVRTDTQYF. CDR3 nucleotide sequence: TGCGCCAGCAGCCCCGAGGGGGTCAGGACAGATACGCAGTATTTT.

This clone was counted once. The chain couples TRBV30 to TRBJ1-2, with a weak D call TRBD1 (5 bases). This CDR3 has 15 residues. V dropped 2 bases and J dropped 7 bases, with 20 bases sitting between them. Germline CDR1 reads GTSNPN; CDR2 reads SVGIG (reference sequence). The CDR3 nucleotides read TGTGCCTGGAGTCGGCAAGCAGGGAAGCTGGCTGGCTACACCTTC. Residues: CAWSRQAGKLAGYTF.

The chain links TRBV5-4 to TRBJ1-2, with 8 bases lining up with TRBD1. The J segment lost 4 bases and the V segment lost 7 bases, leaving 6 bases of the junction unmatched. CDR3 size: 13 residues. Germline-derived CDR1 and CDR2 are SGHNT and YYREEE (reference sequence). DNA for the CDR3: TGTGCCAGCGTGGACAGGGCCCGCTATGGCTACACCTTC. It yields the protein CASVDRARYGYTF.

This clone was observed once. The chain is built from TRBV4-2 and TRBJ2-1, with a possible D match to TRBD1 (6 bases). The germline CDR1 and CDR2 sequences are LGHNA and YNFKEQ. V lost 3 bases and J 0 bases, leaving 12 bases between the germline ends. The CDR3 is made up of 16 amino acids. The CDR3 nucleotides read TGTGCCAGCAGCCAGAGGGGGATTCACTCCTACAATGAGCAGTTCTTC. It translates to CASSQRGIHSYNEQFF.

The J gene is TRBJ1-2, the V gene TRBV29-1, with TRBD1 identical over 8 bases. Losses at the gene ends were 4 bases for V and 3 bases for J; bases not matched to a gene: 7. The CDR3 totals 14 residues. CDR1 and CDR2 (germline): SQVTM, ANQGSEA. The CDR3: CSVAGTGADYGYTF. The CDR3 DNA sequence: TGCAGCGTTGCTGGGACAGGCGCGGACTATGGCTACACCTTC.

V and J are TRBV18 and TRBJ1-2; 8 bases map to TRBD1. Per germline, CDR1 KGHSH and CDR2 LQKENI. The CDR3 extends over 15 amino acids. V was pared by 2 bases and J by 6 bases, with 8 bases of the junction left unmatched. Here the CDR3 DNA reads TGTGCCAGCTCACCAGGCGGACAGGGAGAGAATGGCTACACCTTC. Its translation: CASSPGGQGENGYTF.

The chain combines TRBV4-1 with TRBJ2-7; tentatively, D is TRBD1 (5 bases). Germline lookup yields CDR1 MGHRA and CDR2 YSYEKL. V gave up 0 bases and J gave up 2 bases, with 17 bases separating them. The CDR3 is 17 amino acids. CDR3 sequence reads: CASSQDGNRLVAYEQYF. The CDR3 DNA reads as TGCGCCAGCAGCCAAGACGGAAACAGGTTGGTGGCCTACGAGCAGTACTTC.

The genes are TRBV15 and TRBJ1-3, with a possible D match to TRBD1 (6 bases). CDR1 and CDR2 from the germline V gene are LNHNV and YYDKDF (reference sequence). This CDR3 is 15 amino acids long. V was clipped by 3 bases and J by 2 bases, with 11 bases between them. The CDR3 nucleotides read TGTGCCACCAGCAGCAGGGGAAACGCTGGAAACACCATATATTTT. Its translation is CATSSRGNAGNTIYF.

This rearrangement joins TRBV19 to TRBJ1-1, with TRBD1 matching over 7 bases. CDR3 length: 16 residues. Per germline, CDR1 LNHDA and CDR2 SQIVND (reference sequence). Losses at the gene ends were 5 bases for V and 1 base for J; bases not matched to a gene: 10. CDR3: CASSPQTGNWNTEAFF. DNA of the CDR3: TGTGCCAGTAGTCCCCAGACAGGGAACTGGAACACTGAAGCTTTCTTT. The variable domain in full, with the rest retrieved from reference TRBV19 and TRBJ1-1, is DGGITQSPKYLFRKEGQNVTLSCEQNLNHDAMYWYRQDPGQGLRLIYYSQIVNDFQKGDIAEGYSVSREKKESFPLTVTSAQKNPTAFYLCASSPQTGNWNTEAFFGQGTRLTVV.

This sequence joins TRBV6-5 and TRBJ1-2; D perhaps matches TRBD1 (6 bases). Germline loops: CDR1 MNHEY, CDR2 SVGAGI. This CDR3 is built from 13 residues. Trimming removed 5 bases from V and 5 bases from J, with 12 bases in between. CDR3 loop: CASSAGTLYGYTF. CDR3 sequence (DNA): TGTGCCAGCAGTGCCGGGACACTTTATGGCTACACCTTC.

The chain employs TRBV7-3 and TRBJ2-4; D not certain. Trimming stripped 5 bases from V and 4 bases from J, with 15 bases between. The germline V gene encodes CDR1 SGHTA and CDR2 FQGTGA. This CDR3 is built from 15 residues. The CDR3 is CASSLYLTVKNIQYF. As DNA, the CDR3 is TGTGCCAGCAGCCTCTACTTGACTGTTAAAAACATTCAGTACTTC.

The chain has TRBV9 and TRBJ2-7; no reliable D call. V dropped 0 bases and J dropped 5 bases, with 15 bases sitting between them. This CDR3 contains 15 residues. CDR1 is SGDLS and CDR2 is YYNGEE in the germline V gene. The CDR3 DNA reads as TGTGCCAGCAGCGTAGGGAGTTTGGGTGCGAACGAGCAGTACTTC. This gives the protein CASSVGSLGANEQYF.